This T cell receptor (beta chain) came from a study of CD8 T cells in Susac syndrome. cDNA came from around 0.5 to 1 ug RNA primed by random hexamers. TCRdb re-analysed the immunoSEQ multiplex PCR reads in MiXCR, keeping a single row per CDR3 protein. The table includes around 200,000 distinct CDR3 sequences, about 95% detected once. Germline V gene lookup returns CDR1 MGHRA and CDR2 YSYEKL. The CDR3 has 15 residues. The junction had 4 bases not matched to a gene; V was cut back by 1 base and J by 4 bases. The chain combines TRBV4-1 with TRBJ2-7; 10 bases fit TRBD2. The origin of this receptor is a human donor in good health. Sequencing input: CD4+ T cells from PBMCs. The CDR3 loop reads CASSQAAGGPYEQYF. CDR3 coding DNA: TGCGCCAGCAGCCAAGCAGCGGGGGGGCCTTACGAGCAGTACTTC.